This TCR beta chain appears in the sequencing data of a study of shared clonotypes between healthy human individuals. Study overall: Aged between 18 and 49, the donors were two women and a few men. General study results and limits: Across four donors, naive CD4 shared roughly 5%, naive CD8 around 3.8%, memory CD4 over 2%, memory CD8 0.4%. Investigators expected sequencing depth to affect clonotype sharing among donors.

Positive CCR7 selection of CD45RO-negative cells yielded the naive CD8 cells, and terminally differentiated effector memory CD45RA+ cells were excluded. Concerning this clone itself: Its antigen is undetermined. The identical CDR3 is also encoded by other nucleotide sequences in the sample.

Here immunoSEQ multiplex PCR was the method, and the copy in TCRdb shows in-frame clones only, minus some. The sample contains some 2 million clones, about 95% of which appear only once. The CDR3 loop spans 13 amino acids. V lost 5 bases to trimming and J lost 5 bases, with 12 bases between them. Germline CDR1 reads PRHDT; CDR2 reads FYEKMQ (reference sequence). J is TRBJ1-2 and V is TRBV13; D is possibly TRBD1 (5 bases). This TCR came from a man younger than 30 in good health. What was sequenced was naive CD8+ T cells sorted from blood. The CDR3 region is CASSLRGDYGYTF. In nucleotides, the CDR3 is TGTGCCAGCAGCCTCCGGGGCGATTATGGCTACACCTTC.